This TCR beta chain was profiled in a study of shared clonotypes between healthy human individuals. The CDR3 sequence is 16 residues long. Trimming took 3 bases from V and 9 from J; bases not matched to a gene: 10. Germline lookup yields CDR1 SGHRS and CDR2 YFSETQ. Measured with immunoSEQ multiplex PCR; TCRdb has only the in-frame clones, and not every one. The repertoire holds under 1,900,000 clones, with approximately 98.5% as singletons. Sequenced: naive CD4+ T cells sorted from blood. Sample subset: CD45RA+ positively selected. The receptor comes from a man aged 30 to 45 in good health. The chain joins TRBV5-1 to TRBJ2-1; 12 positions match TRBD2. The CDR3: CASSSKLAGGIGEQFF. CDR3 in DNA: TGCGCCAGCAGCTCTAAACTAGCGGGAGGCATTGGTGAGCAGTTCTTC.